A single sample gave rise to the 25 T cell receptor beta chains below, sequenced in a study of cytomegalovirus exposure and HLA in healthy donors. The PCR contained 60 Vbeta and 13 Jbeta primers. Using immunoSEQ multiplex PCR, the repertoire was profiled, and TCRdb retains in-frame clones only, with some absent. The sample records roughly 93,000 clones, around three quarters being singletons. The sequencing sample was made of PBMCs. Receptors originate from a human donor in good health.

The chain employs TRBV19 and TRBJ1-2; the D gene is possibly TRBD1 (5 bases). Germline V gene sequence: CDR1 LNHDA, CDR2 SQIVND (reference sequence). The CDR3 covers 14 residues. Between the trimmed V and J ends, which lost 7 bases and 6 bases, there was a span of 18 bases. As DNA, the CDR3 is TGTGCCAGTACCTTCAACTCGGGGGAGAATGGCTACACCTTC. Translating it yields CASTFNSGENGYTF. The full variable domain, rest sourced from reference TRBV19 and TRBJ1-2, is DGGITQSPKYLFRKEGQNVTLSCEQNLNHDAMYWYRQDPGQGLRLIYYSQIVNDFQKGDIAEGYSVSREKKESFPLTVTSAQKNPTAFYLCASTFNSGENGYTFGSGTRLTVV.

This clone was recorded once. V is TRBV4-1 and J is TRBJ1-5, with 7 bases matching TRBD1. The CDR3 spans 15 residues. CDR1 MGHRA and CDR2 YSYEKL come from the germline V gene. V dropped 3 bases and J dropped 2; count of bases not matched to a gene: 4. CDR3 sequence: CASSQYTGGNQPQHF. The DNA for the CDR3 is TGCGCCAGCAGCCAGTATACAGGGGGCAATCAGCCCCAGCATTTT.

The V gene is TRBV19, the J gene TRBJ1-1; D is perhaps TRBD1 (5 bases). This CDR3 region has 13 residues. The V end lost 7 bases, the J end lost 2 bases, and 11 bases lay between the germline ends. Germline V lookup: CDR1 LNHDA, CDR2 SQIVND (reference sequence). The CDR3 region is CASKWGGNTEAFF. CDR3 nucleotide sequence: TGTGCCAGTAAATGGGGGGGTAACACTGAAGCTTTCTTT.

The V and J genes are TRBV10-2 and TRBJ1-1; D not certain. Looked up from germline, CDR1 is WSHSY and CDR2 is SAAADI. CDR3 length: 13 residues. With 7 bases removed from V and 6 bases from J, the gap between germline ends came to 15 bases. CDR3 loop: CASKEPSTAEAFF. Here the CDR3 DNA reads TGCGCCAGCAAGGAGCCCTCTACGGCTGAAGCTTTCTTT.

This chain uses TRBV5-4 with TRBJ1-4; D remains unclear. This CDR3 is 16 amino acids long. The V end lost 4 bases, the J end lost 1 base, and 14 bases lay between the germline ends. Germline CDR1 reads SGHNT; CDR2 reads YYREEE (reference sequence). CDR3 region: CASSNLEGVTNEKLFF. The CDR3 DNA reads as TGTGCCAGCAGCAACCTCGAGGGCGTAACTAATGAAAAACTGTTTTTT.

This clone was found a few times. CDR3 coding DNA: TGTGCCTGGAGTGCGGGGGACAATCAGCCCCAGCATTTT. Translating it yields CAWSAGDNQPQHF. This chain joins TRBV30 and TRBJ1-5, with a tentative D call TRBD1 (5 bases). CDR1 is GTSNPN and CDR2 is SVGIG in the germline V gene (reference sequence). There are 13 residues in the CDR3. V was cut by 1 base and J by 3 bases, with 7 bases left in between.

This clone has just a few counts. The chain links TRBV5-5 to TRBJ1-2; weak D call: TRBD1 (5 bases). Germline lookup yields CDR1 SGHKS and CDR2 YYEKEE (reference sequence). Trimming took 4 bases from V and 0 from J, leaving 16 bases between them. The CDR3 totals 16 residues. CDR3 DNA: TGTGCCAGCAGCCGGAAAATGGACACTGCTAACTATGGCTACACCTTC. Its protein product is CASSRKMDTANYGYTF.

The chain joins TRBV19 to TRBJ1-5; 9 nucleotides match TRBD1. This CDR3 contains 15 residues. Germline loops: CDR1 LNHDA, CDR2 SQIVND (reference sequence). With V trimmed by 5 bases and J by 6 bases, 8 bases remained unmatched. The CDR3 DNA reads as TGTGCCAGTAGTGCCGGACAGGGGAACGGTCAGCCCCAGCATTTT. It encodes CASSAGQGNGQPQHF.

The chain joins TRBV5-1 to TRBJ2-7, with 7 bases aligning to TRBD1. The germline V gene encodes CDR1 SGHRS and CDR2 YFSETQ. Unmatched junction bases numbered 12, after V lost 4 bases and J lost 5 bases. The CDR3 has 15 residues. CDR3 bases: TGCGCCAGCAGCCGAAGACAGGGAGTCTTCGACGAGCAGTACTTC. Translated: CASSRRQGVFDEQYF.

The rearrangement joins TRBV19 to TRBJ2-1, with 12 bases that match TRBD2. J was trimmed by 5 bases and V by 5 bases; bases with no gene match: 7. CDR3 length: 16 residues. The germline CDR1 and CDR2 sequences are LNHDA and SQIVND (reference sequence). The CDR3 loop reads CASSDFGLAGNNEQFF. In DNA form, the CDR3 reads TGTGCCAGTAGTGATTTTGGACTAGCGGGGAACAATGAGCAGTTCTTC.

V gene TRBV6-5 combines with J gene TRBJ2-7; 7 bases agree with TRBD2. The CDR3 runs to 13 residues. Germline CDR1 is MNHEY and CDR2 is SVGAGI. The V and J ends lost 6 bases and 6 bases, in that order; junction bases with no gene match: 8. CDR3 sequence reads: CASSRAGRLEQYF. Here the CDR3 DNA reads TGTGCCAGCAGCAGAGCGGGGCGCCTCGAGCAGTACTTC.

The V and J genes are TRBV30 and TRBJ2-3; D is perhaps TRBD2 (7 bases). Germline values: CDR1 GTSNPN, CDR2 SVGIG (reference sequence). This CDR3 contains 17 residues. The ends were cut back, 2 bases at V and 2 bases at J, with 20 bases in the middle. Here the CDR3 reads CAWSLPLGGPTTDTQYF. The CDR3 region has the DNA TGTGCCTGGAGTTTACCCTTGGGGGGGCCTACCACAGATACGCAGTATTTT.

V gene TRBV6-6 combines with J gene TRBJ2-1; D possibly corresponds to TRBD2 (6 bases). V lost 7 bases and J lost 9, with 19 bases in between. CDR1 is MNHNY and CDR2 is SVGAGI in the germline V gene (reference sequence). The CDR3 totals 14 residues. CDR3 residues: CASKTGTSQGEQFF. The CDR3, as DNA: TGTGCCAGCAAAACGGGGACTTCCCAGGGTGAGCAGTTCTTC.

Here the CDR3 DNA reads TGTGCCAGCTCACCAAGGCAGGGGGCGGTGGAGACCCAGTACTTC. Its protein product is CASSPRQGAVETQYF. The V call is TRBV18, the J call TRBJ2-5; TRBD1 matches at 8 bases. Germline CDR1 is KGHSH and CDR2 is LQKENI. V shed 2 bases and J 5 bases; nucleotides not matched to a gene: 7. CDR3 length: 15 residues. Supplemented by reference TRBV18 and TRBJ2-5, the full variable domain reads NAGVMQNPRHLVRRRGQEARLRCSPMKGHSHVYWYRQLPEEGLKFMVYLQKENIIDESGMPKERFSAEFPKEGPSILRIQQVVRGDSAAYFCASSPRQGAVETQYFGPGTRLLVL.

This chain links TRBV19 with TRBJ1-2; 11 bases align to TRBD1. V shed 1 base and J 8 bases; nucleotides not matched to a gene: 6. From germline, CDR1 is LNHDA and CDR2 SQIVND (reference sequence). CDR3 length: 15 residues. CDR3 amino acids: CASSIGRTGGIGYTF. The CDR3 bases are TGTGCCAGTAGTATAGGTAGGACAGGGGGCATCGGCTACACCTTC. Combining the CDR3 with reference TRBV19 and TRBJ1-2 gives the whole variable domain DGGITQSPKYLFRKEGQNVTLSCEQNLNHDAMYWYRQDPGQGLRLIYYSQIVNDFQKGDIAEGYSVSREKKESFPLTVTSAQKNPTAFYLCASSIGRTGGIGYTFGSGTRLTVV.

This clone occurred a few times. The rearrangement links TRBV30 to TRBJ1-2; 10 nucleotides align to TRBD1. V trimming: 1 base; J trimming: 7 bases; junction bases outside the gene matches: 3. Germline values: CDR1 GTSNPN, CDR2 SVGIG (reference sequence). The CDR3 is 13 residues long. The CDR3 sequence: CAWSGQGAFGYTF. As DNA, the CDR3 is TGTGCCTGGAGTGGACAGGGGGCTTTTGGCTACACCTTC.

The chain recombines TRBV11-2 with TRBJ1-2, with 10 bases fitting TRBD1. The CDR3 is 16 amino acids. From germline, CDR1 is SGHAT and CDR2 FQNNGV. With V trimmed by 5 bases and J by 6 bases, 12 bases remained unmatched. CDR3 sequence reads: CASSRNLRDRGDGYTF. The CDR3 bases are TGTGCCAGCAGCCGAAACCTTCGGGACAGGGGTGATGGCTACACCTTC.

This chain uses TRBV6-5 with TRBJ2-1; D is perhaps TRBD1 (6 bases). This CDR3 has 12 amino acids. Trimming removed 5 bases from V and 7 bases from J, with 9 bases in between. The germline V gene has CDR1 MNHEY and CDR2 SVGAGI. In DNA, the CDR3 is TGTGCCAGCAGTCGGACAGTTAATGAGCAGTTCTTC. This gives the protein CASSRTVNEQFF.

The V and J genes are TRBV7-2 and TRBJ1-3; 7 nucleotides agree with TRBD1. The CDR3 covers 15 residues. Germline loops: CDR1 SGHTA, CDR2 FQGNSA. The V gene end was trimmed by 1 base and the J gene end by 2 bases; junction bases not matched to a gene: 2. The CDR3 DNA reads as TGTGCCAGCAGCTTAGTTACAGGGGCTGGAAACACCATATATTTT. This sequence encodes CASSLVTGAGNTIYF. The full variable domain, rest sourced from reference TRBV7-2 and TRBJ1-3, is GAGVSQSPSNKVTEKGKDVELRCDPISGHTALYWYRQSLGQGLEFLIYFQGNSAPDKSGLPSDRFSAERTGGSVSTLTIQRTQQEDSAVYLCASSLVTGAGNTIYFGEGSWLTVV.

This clone showed up just a few times. The chain has TRBV7-9 and TRBJ1-2, with a tentative D call TRBD1 (6 bases). CDR1 SEHNR and CDR2 FQNEAQ come from the germline V gene (reference sequence). With 3 bases removed from V and 4 bases from J, the gap between germline ends came to 12 bases. CDR3 length: 14 residues. The chain's CDR3 is CASSFRTEGYGYTF. CDR3 nucleotides: TGTGCCAGCAGCTTTCGGACAGAAGGCTATGGCTACACCTTC.

The V and J genes are TRBV5-1 and TRBJ1-3, with D possibly being TRBD1 (6 bases). Trimming took off 4 bases at V and 1 base at J, with 9 bases between the two ends. Looked up from germline, CDR1 is SGHRS and CDR2 is YFSETQ. CDR3 length: 14 residues. CDR3 in DNA: TGCGCCAGCAGCACAGGACAGTCTGGAAACACCATATATTTT. Its protein is CASSTGQSGNTIYF.

The chain carries TRBV14 and TRBJ2-3; no clear D. This CDR3 has 13 amino acids. The V gene lost 7 bases and the J gene lost 4 bases, with 12 bases spanning the gap. Germline-derived CDR1 and CDR2 are SGHDN and FVKESK. Here the CDR3 reads CASTPLGADTQYF. The CDR3 coding sequence is TGTGCCAGCACCCCCCTGGGCGCAGATACGCAGTATTTT.

The J gene is TRBJ2-7, the V gene TRBV6-1; weak D call: TRBD1 (6 bases). The CDR3 sequence is 13 residues long. V lost 8 bases to trimming and J lost 6 bases, with 17 bases between them. Germline CDR1 reads MNHNS; CDR2 reads SASEGT. The CDR3 sequence is CASLGCPRGEQYF. Here the CDR3 DNA reads TGTGCCAGCCTTGGGTGCCCCAGGGGCGAGCAGTACTTC.

The chain combines TRBV2 with TRBJ2-7; D may be TRBD2 (5 bases). Deletions cut 5 bases from V and 5 bases from J, with 19 bases between. Germline CDR1 reads SNHLY; CDR2 reads FYNNEI. The length of the CDR3 is 15 residues. The CDR3 sequence is CASSRVLSGSDEQYF. The CDR3 nucleotides are TGTGCCAGCAGTCGGGTCCTCTCAGGTAGCGACGAGCAGTACTTC.

The gene calls are TRBV7-2 and TRBJ1-5, with 8 bases identical to TRBD1. CDR3 length: 13 amino acids. Germline values: CDR1 SGHTA, CDR2 FQGNSA. Trimming removed 4 bases from V and 7 bases from J; junction bases left unmatched: 3. The CDR3 coding sequence is TGTGCCAGCAGCTCCTGGGACAGGCAGCCCCAGCATTTT. Translation: CASSSWDRQPQHF.